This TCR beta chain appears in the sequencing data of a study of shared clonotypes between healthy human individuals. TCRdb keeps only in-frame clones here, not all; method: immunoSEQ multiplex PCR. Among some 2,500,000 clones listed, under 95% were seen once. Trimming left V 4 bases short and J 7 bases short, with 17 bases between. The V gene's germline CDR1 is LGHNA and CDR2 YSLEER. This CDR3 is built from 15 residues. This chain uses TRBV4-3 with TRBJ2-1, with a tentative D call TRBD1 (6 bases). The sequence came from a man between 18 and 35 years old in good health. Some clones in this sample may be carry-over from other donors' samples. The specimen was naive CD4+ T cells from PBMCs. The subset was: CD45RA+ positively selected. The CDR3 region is CASSLTGTSWNEQFF. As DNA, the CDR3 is TGCGCCAGCAGCCTCACAGGGACCAGTTGGAATGAGCAGTTCTTC.